Following are 13 T cell receptor beta chains from one sample sequenced in a study of T cells in Graves' hyperthyroidism and ophthalmopathy. There were TCR beta CDR3 regions amplified from RNA transcripts. TCR CDR3 regions were first amplified by RT-PCR with HTBI primers. Each CDR3 protein gets one entry after TCRdb re-called the multiplex PCR reads with MiXCR. The sample includes roughly 380,000 distinct CDR3 sequences, 14% seen only once; the top ten take approximately 9.9%. The sample consisted of blood. These receptors all come from a woman aged 60-75 years with Graves' hyperthyroidism.

There are many counts of this clonotype. V is TRBV19 and J is TRBJ2-1; the match to TRBD1 covers 7 bases. This CDR3 spans 16 amino acids. Germline CDR1 is LNHDA and CDR2 is SQIVND (reference sequence). J lost 2 bases, V lost 3 bases, and 7 bases had no gene match. CDR3 DNA sequence: TGTGCCAGTAGTATGGGAGACAGGGCCGCCTACAATGAGCAGTTCTTC. Translation gives CASSMGDRAAYNEQFF.

This clonotype was recorded at least ten times. This chain links TRBV20-1 with TRBJ2-7, with TRBD1 matching 9 bases. V was pared by 6 bases and J by 1 base, with 10 bases of the junction left unmatched. Per germline, CDR1 DFQATT and CDR2 SNEGSKA (reference sequence). The CDR3 is 15 amino acids. In DNA, the CDR3 is TGCAGTGCCGAACACCGGGACAGGGCATCCTACGAGCAGTACTTC. Translated: CSAEHRDRASYEQYF.

This clonotype was detected a few times. The chain carries TRBV28 and TRBJ2-7; a weak D match, TRBD1 (7 bases). The V gene lost 11 bases and the J gene lost 6 bases, with 17 bases spanning the gap. Germline CDR1 MDHEN, CDR2 SYDVKM. The CDR3 has 12 amino acids. The CDR3 DNA follows: TGTGCCTCCGGGGCAGGGGGGTTCGAGCAGTACTTC. Its translation is CASGAGGFEQYF.

The sample holds many counts of this clonotype. The chain recombines TRBV18 with TRBJ2-5; D is ambiguous. V lost 2 bases, J lost 1 base, and 11 bases lay in between. This CDR3 is 15 amino acids long. Germline V lookup: CDR1 KGHSH, CDR2 LQKENI. The CDR3 DNA reads TGTGCCAGCTCACCAGTGGGCGGCTCCCAAGAGACCCAGTACTTC. Translating it yields CASSPVGGSQETQYF.

This clonotype has a count of ten or more. This chain joins TRBV12-3 or TRBV12-4 and TRBJ2-3; 13 bases fit TRBD2. Unmatched junction bases numbered 9, after V lost 6 bases and J lost 6 bases. The CDR3 totals 16 residues. The CDR3 DNA reads TGTGCCAGCAGACGACTAGCGGGAGGTCTAATGGATACGCAGTATTTT. Translated, it gives CASRRLAGGLMDTQYF.

This clonotype was counted many times. V is TRBV7-6 and J is TRBJ2-5; D gene unclear. From germline, CDR1 is SGHVS and CDR2 FNYEAQ. V was trimmed by 2 bases and J by 4 bases, leaving 14 bases between them. CDR3 length equals 15 residues. CDR3 nucleotide sequence: TGTGCCAGCAGCTTAACTCCCCGGAGAGGAGAGACCCAGTACTTC. This translates into CASSLTPRRGETQYF.

This clonotype appeared a few times. V usage is TRBV6-1 and J usage is TRBJ1-6, with a possible D match to TRBD1 (5 bases). The germline gives CDR1 MNHNS, CDR2 SASEGT. This CDR3 region has 13 residues. V gave up 8 bases and J gave up 7 bases, with 12 bases separating them. CDR3 sequence: CASHRTGNSPLHF. Here the CDR3 DNA reads TGTGCCAGCCATAGAACAGGCAATTCACCCCTCCACTTT.

This clonotype was recorded at least ten times. The chain employs TRBV12-3 or TRBV12-4 and TRBJ1-1; tentatively, D is TRBD1 (5 bases). The CDR3 is 15 amino acids. V gave up 2 bases and J gave up 6 bases, with 16 bases separating them. CDR3: CASSLLGGRGAEAFF. CDR3 nucleotide sequence: TGTGCCAGCAGTTTATTGGGAGGAAGGGGCGCTGAAGCTTTCTTT.

This chain joins TRBV3-1 and TRBJ2-3, with D perhaps matching TRBD1 or TRBD2 (5 bases each). This CDR3 comprises 15 residues. The V gene lost 4 bases and the J gene lost 0 bases, with 11 bases spanning the gap. Germline CDR1 reads LGHDT; CDR2 reads YNNKEL (reference sequence). The CDR3 sequence is CASSPLWGSTDTQYF. CDR3 nucleotides: TGTGCCAGCAGCCCCCTTTGGGGGAGCACAGATACGCAGTATTTT.

Ten or more counts support this clonotype. The genes are TRBV24-1 and TRBJ2-1; 12 bases line up with TRBD2. The CDR3 runs 18 residues. Germline V gives CDR1 KGHDR, CDR2 SFDVKD. V gave up 3 bases and J gave up 0 bases; unmatched junction bases: 5. CDR3 sequence (DNA): TGTGCCACCAGTGATCCCGGGACTAGCGGGTTCTCCTACAATGAGCAGTTCTTC. Its protein is CATSDPGTSGFSYNEQFF.

The rearrangement uses TRBV5-1 and TRBJ1-2; the D gene is possibly TRBD1 (6 bases). There are 12 residues in the CDR3. In germline, CDR1 is SGHRS, CDR2 YFSETQ. Trimming left V 2 bases short and J 8 bases short, with 10 bases between. CDR3 region: CASSFGQRGYTF. CDR3 in DNA: TGCGCCAGCAGCTTCGGACAGCGCGGCTACACCTTC. Full variable domain (missing parts from reference TRBV5-1 and TRBJ1-2): KAGVTQTPRYLIKTRGQQVTLSCSPISGHRSVSWYQQTPGQGLQFLFEYFSETQRNKGNFPGRFSGRQFSNSRSEMNVSTLELGDSALYLCASSFGQRGYTFGSGTRLTVV.

Many counts were recorded for this clonotype. The chain uses TRBV2 and TRBJ2-7, with TRBD1 matching 7 bases. This CDR3 region has 17 residues. V lost 3 bases and J lost 2; bases outside the gene matches: 13. Germline values: CDR1 SNHLY, CDR2 FYNNEI. In DNA form, the CDR3 reads TGTGCCAGCAGTGAGGACCGTAAACAGGGGTTGGCCTACGAGCAGTACTTC. It is translated as CASSEDRKQGLAYEQYF.

This clonotype was detected a few times. The chain employs TRBV6-1 and TRBJ2-1; D perhaps matches TRBD1 (5 bases). Trimming stripped 4 bases from V and 3 bases from J, with 16 bases between. Germline V gives CDR1 MNHNS, CDR2 SASEGT. The CDR3 loop spans 16 amino acids. CDR3 coding DNA: TGTGCCAGCAGTGTCCCCGGAAGACAGCACTACAATGAGCAGTTCTTC. It yields the protein CASSVPGRQHYNEQFF.